The 16 T cell receptor beta chains presented below share a single source sample, sequenced in a study of OX40 agonist ivuxolimab in advanced cancers. Assay: immunoSEQ multiplex PCR; the TCRdb copy retains only in-frame clones and omits some. The sample includes about 72,000 clones, approximately 90% of them seen just once. The sample consisted of CD4+ or CD8+ T cells sorted from blood, taken in a trial of the OX40 agonist ivuxolimab. The receptor source for this set is an adult with an advanced solid tumor such as melanoma, head and neck, liver or kidney cancer.

This clone was detected only a few times. The V call is TRBV2, the J call TRBJ1-1; the D gene is possibly TRBD1 (6 bases). V was cut by 10 bases and J by 1 base, with 16 bases left in between. The CDR3 contains 14 residues. Germline V gene data show CDR1 as SNHLY and CDR2 as FYNNEI. CDR3 sequence reads: CATPGDTQNTEAFF. CDR3 nucleotide sequence: TGTGCCACCCCCGGGGACACCCAGAACACTGAAGCTTTCTTT.

The chain links TRBV4-2 to TRBJ2-1; perhaps D is TRBD1 or TRBD2 (5 bases each). The germline V and J ends were trimmed by 8 bases and 11 bases, with 16 bases remaining between them. Germline-derived CDR1 and CDR2 are LGHNA and YNFKEQ. The CDR3 runs 12 residues. CDR3 amino acids: CASRPGEGQQFF. The DNA of the CDR3 is TGTGCCAGCCGACCTGGTGAGGGGCAGCAGTTCTTC.

The chain links TRBV14 to TRBJ2-1, with D possibly called TRBD1 or TRBD2 (5 bases each). The ends were cut back, 1 base at V and 0 bases at J, with 19 bases in the middle. Germline assignment: CDR1 SGHDN and CDR2 FVKESK. The CDR3 covers 19 residues. The CDR3 bases are TGTGCCAGCAGCCAAGTAATCGGGGCTAGCCATAGCTCCTACAATGAGCAGTTCTTC. Translated, it gives CASSQVIGASHSSYNEQFF.

CDR3 sequence (DNA): TGTGCCAGTAGTACCCGCCAGGGTAGCAATCAGCCCCAGCATTTT. Protein sequence: CASSTRQGSNQPQHF. This chain links TRBV19 with TRBJ1-5; perhaps TRBD1 as D (5 bases). The V end lost 4 bases, the J end lost 0 bases, and 10 bases lay between the germline ends. CDR3 size: 15 residues. Looked up from germline, CDR1 is LNHDA and CDR2 is SQIVND (reference sequence).

The chain recombines TRBV5-1 with TRBJ2-2, with D perhaps matching TRBD1 or TRBD2 (6 bases each). There are 16 residues in the CDR3. V lost 4 bases, J lost 5 bases, and 18 bases lay in between. In germline, CDR1 is SGHRS, CDR2 YFSETQ. In nucleotides, the CDR3 is TGCGCCAGCAGCAAGGAGGGGGTCTCGAGGACCGGGGAGCTGTTTTTT. Its translation: CASSKEGVSRTGELFF.

The chain employs TRBV11-3 and TRBJ1-6, with 9 bases identical to TRBD1. The length of the CDR3 is 14 residues. In germline, CDR1 is SGHNT, CDR2 YENEEA. Trimming at V came to 5 bases and at J to 8 bases, leaving 4 bases not matched to a gene. The CDR3 sequence is CASSLRQGDSPLHF. CDR3 in DNA: TGTGCCAGCAGCCTCCGACAGGGGGATTCACCCCTCCACTTT.

This chain links TRBV15 with TRBJ2-1, with D possibly matching TRBD1 (6 bases). Trimming took off 0 bases at V and 5 bases at J, with 11 bases between the two ends. This CDR3 is built from 15 residues. CDR1 and CDR2 from the germline V gene are LNHNV and YYDKDF (reference sequence). The CDR3 region is CATSRDPGTNNEQFF. CDR3 in DNA: TGTGCCACCAGCAGAGATCCGGGGACAAACAATGAGCAGTTCTTC.

The CDR3 loop reads CASSQDGQGNSPLHF. The CDR3 DNA reads as TGCGCCAGCAGCCAAGACGGGCAGGGCAATTCACCCCTCCACTTT. V gene TRBV4-1 combines with J gene TRBJ1-6; a weak D match, TRBD1 (5 bases). V lost 0 bases to trimming and J lost 7 bases, with 10 bases between them. Germline CDR1 and CDR2: MGHRA and YSYEKL. The CDR3 covers 15 residues.

The V call is TRBV5-4, the J call TRBJ2-7; the D is unclear. The germline V and J ends were trimmed by 1 base and 2 bases, with 10 bases remaining between them. This CDR3 is 14 amino acids long. Germline CDR1 is SGHNT and CDR2 is YYREEE (reference sequence). The CDR3 protein is CASSLYLPAYEQYF. In DNA, the CDR3 is TGTGCCAGCAGCTTGTACCTTCCTGCCTACGAGCAGTACTTC.

The chain links TRBV4-2 to TRBJ2-1, with D possibly called TRBD1 or TRBD2 (5 bases each). This CDR3 comprises 14 residues. The V and J ends lost 6 bases and 4 bases respectively, with 13 bases between them. Per germline, CDR1 LGHNA and CDR2 YNFKEQ. This CDR3 is CASSRDGAYNEQFF. CDR3 coding DNA: TGTGCCAGCAGTCGGGACGGAGCTTACAATGAGCAGTTCTTC.

In its sample, this clone was seen a few times. The chain links TRBV5-6 to TRBJ2-7; D uncertain. The V gene lost 0 bases and the J gene lost 0 bases, with 7 bases spanning the gap. The CDR3 covers 14 residues. Germline V gives CDR1 SGHDT, CDR2 YYEEEE. The DNA for the CDR3 is TGTGCCAGCAGCTTGGTTGAAAGCTCCTACGAGCAGTACTTC. This gives the protein CASSLVESSYEQYF.

The CDR3: CASKGGYEQYF. CDR3 coding DNA: TGTGCCAGCAAGGGGGGATACGAGCAGTACTTC. J is TRBJ2-7 and V is TRBV2, with D perhaps assigned TRBD1 or TRBD2 (6 bases each). Trimming stripped 7 bases from V and 4 bases from J, with 8 bases between. Per the germline V gene, CDR1 is SNHLY and CDR2 is FYNNEI. The CDR3 loop spans 11 amino acids.

The chain combines TRBV11-3 with TRBJ2-1; D not certain. The CDR3 has 13 amino acids. Germline values: CDR1 SGHNT, CDR2 YENEEA. Trimming shortened V by 3 bases and J by 0 bases, and 3 bases separated the two germline ends. This chain's CDR3 is CASSFSSYNEQFF. CDR3 nucleotide sequence: TGTGCCAGCAGCTTTAGCTCCTACAATGAGCAGTTCTTC.

J is TRBJ2-6 and V is TRBV4-2, with TRBD2 matching 10 bases. CDR3 length: 16 amino acids. Germline V CDR1 and CDR2: LGHNA, YNFKEQ. Trimming took 5 bases from V and 0 from J; bases not matched to a gene: 1. The CDR3, as DNA: TGTGCCAGCAGCGAGCGGGAGGGCTCTGGGGCCAACGTCCTGACTTTC. As protein: CASSEREGSGANVLTF.

This clone has only a few counts. V usage is TRBV21-1 and J usage is TRBJ2-7; the tabulated D call, TRBD1, remains unverified against the DNA. TRBV21-1 is flagged as a pseudogene. The CDR3 runs to 13 residues. The chain's CDR3 is CASSKRRQYEQYF. The CDR3, as DNA: TGTGCCAGCAGCAAAAGGCGACAGTACGAGCAGTACTTC.

V gene TRBV11-3 combines with J gene TRBJ2-5; perhaps TRBD2 as D (6 bases). The CDR3 is made up of 13 amino acids. Germline V gene lookup returns CDR1 SGHNT and CDR2 YENEEA. Trimming shortened V by 4 bases and J by 5 bases, and 11 bases separated the two germline ends. The CDR3 sequence: CASSSSDGETQYF. DNA for the CDR3: TGTGCCAGCAGCTCTAGCGACGGGGAGACCCAGTACTTC.